The rows below give T cell receptor beta chains drawn from one sample of a study of patients and donors after allogeneic stem cell transplantation. TCRdb re-analysed the RT-PCR reads in MiXCR, keeping a single row per CDR3 protein. Altogether about 200,000 distinct CDR3 sequences are present, around 41% being singletons, with the ten largest covering about 33%. The sample was blood, either unsorted or a sorted T cell fraction (not recorded which). The source is a human donor who was either an allogeneic HSCT recipient or a stem cell or donor lymphocyte infusion donor (not recorded which). It is not recorded whose cells these are; they may come from a transplant donor. The CDR3 runs from the conserved cysteine through the conserved F or W. Fields, in order: CDR3 length, V gene, D gene, clone size, J gene, CDR3 protein, CDR3 DNA. D genes are given only for firm matches. For some rows the clone size is stated as once, few or many, or as a class when expanded; others skip it.

15	TRBV7-2	TRBD1	NA	TRBJ2-2	CASSSRDRNTGELFF	TGTGCCAGCAGCTCCCGGGACAGGAACACCGGGGAGCTGTTTTTT
14	TRBV5-1	TRBD1	NA	TRBJ1-1	CASSKRTGDTEAFF	TGCGCCAGCAGCAAACGGACAGGGGACACTGAAGCTTTCTTT
13	TRBV10-3	TRBD2	few	TRBJ2-1	CAIEREDYNEQFF	TGTGCCATCGAGCGGGAGGACTACAATGAGCAGTTCTTC
16	TRBV4-3	NA	NA	TRBJ1-4	CASSQDPTQGREKLFF	TGCGCCAGCAGCCAAGATCCAACCCAGGGACGCGAAAAACTGTTTTTT
16	TRBV6-2/TRBV6-3	TRBD2	NA	TRBJ2-1	CASSSHSGSSYNEQFF	TGTGCCAGCAGTTCCCACAGCGGGAGCTCCTACAATGAGCAGTTCTTC
13	TRBV25-1	NA	NA	TRBJ2-5	CASSTPGEETQYF	TGTGCCAGCAGTACACCCGGGGAAGAGACCCAGTACTTC
14	TRBV5-1	TRBD1	many	TRBJ1-3	CASSRGDSGNTIYF	TGCGCCAGCAGCAGGGGGGACAGTGGAAACACCATATATTTT
12	TRBV28	NA	NA	TRBJ1-1	CASLLGGTEAFF	TGTGCCAGCCTGTTGGGGGGCACTGAAGCTTTCTTT
18	TRBV4-2	NA	few	TRBJ1-5	CASSQVGRDLYSNQPQHF	TGTGCCAGCAGCCAAGTGGGCAGAGACCTTTATAGCAATCAGCCCCAGCATTTT
16	TRBV4-1	TRBD1	NA	TRBJ1-3	CASSHITTGTGNTIYF	TGCGCCAGCAGCCACATAACGACAGGGACTGGAAACACCATATATTTT
15	TRBV20-1	TRBD1	NA	TRBJ1-2	CSARDPDRGKDGYTF	TGCAGTGCTAGAGATCCGGACAGGGGCAAGGATGGCTACACCTTC
15	TRBV7-9	NA	NA	TRBJ1-2	CASSPGRGGSYGYTF	TGTGCCAGCAGTCCTGGCAGGGGCGGCTCGTATGGCTACACCTTC
13	TRBV12-3/TRBV12-4	NA	NA	TRBJ1-1	CASSRKAGISAFF	TGTGCCAGCAGCAGAAAGGCCGGGATTAGCGCTTTCTTT
15	TRBV20-1	TRBD2	NA	TRBJ2-3	CSASPSVGGTDTQYF	TGCAGTGCTAGTCCTAGCGTGGGGGGGACAGATACGCAGTATTTT
15	TRBV7-3	NA	NA	TRBJ2-3	CASSLTVASTDTQYF	TGTGCCAGCAGCTTAACAGTAGCGTCCACAGATACGCAGTATTTT
16	TRBV9	NA	once	TRBJ2-2	CASSVVTGEATGELFF	TGTGCCAGCAGCGTAGTAACAGGGGAGGCCACCGGGGAGCTGTTTTTT
14	TRBV6-2/TRBV6-3	NA	NA	TRBJ2-1	CASRLGRGYNEQFF	TGTGCCAGCAGGTTAGGGAGAGGGTACAATGAGCAGTTCTTC
11	TRBV25-1	NA	NA	TRBJ1-1	CASSGRGEAFF	TGTGCCAGCAGTGGGCGGGGTGAAGCTTTCTTT
16	TRBV29-1	TRBD2	NA	TRBJ2-1	CSVGGWLAGGLDEQFF	TGCAGCGTTGGGGGCTGGCTAGCGGGAGGGTTAGATGAGCAGTTCTTC
13	TRBV18	NA	NA	TRBJ2-1	CASSPASPNEQFF	TGTGCCAGCTCACCGGCGTCCCCTAATGAGCAGTTCTTC
17	TRBV21-1	NA	NA	TRBJ2-7	CASSRDPLGAVSYEQYF	TGTGCCAGCAGCAGGGATCCTCTCGGGGCTGTCTCCTACGAGCAGTACTTC
15	TRBV6-4	NA	few	TRBJ1-1	CASSEKAGWYTEAFF	TGTGCCAGCAGTGAGAAGGCAGGGTGGTACACTGAAGCTTTCTTT
14	TRBV29-1	NA	NA	TRBJ2-2	CSVVQGGAIGELFF	TGCAGCGTTGTTCAGGGGGGCGCGATCGGGGAGCTGTTTTTT
13	TRBV10-3	NA	few	TRBJ1-5	CAISESFLQPQHF	TGTGCCATCAGTGAGTCGTTTCTCCAGCCCCAGCATTTT
20	TRBV4-3	TRBD2	few	TRBJ2-1	CASSQDLASGSVGSYNEQFF	TGCGCCAGCAGCCAAGATTTGGCTAGCGGGAGTGTTGGGTCCTACAATGAGCAGTTCTTC
14	TRBV6-1	TRBD1	NA	TRBJ1-5	CACKRDRGNQPQHF	TGTGCCTGCAAAAGGGACAGGGGCAATCAGCCCCAGCATTTT
14	TRBV30	TRBD1	NA	TRBJ2-1	CAWSGGQGTNEQFF	TGTGCCTGGAGTGGGGGACAGGGGACCAATGAGCAGTTCTTC
16	TRBV28	TRBD2	once	TRBJ2-7	CASSKLKAGGPLEQYF	TGTGCCAGCAGCAAACTCAAGGCGGGAGGGCCGCTTGAGCAGTACTTC
15	TRBV7-9	NA	NA	TRBJ1-5	CASSLSGRTERTQHF	TGTGCCAGCAGCTTATCGGGACGGACTGAGAGGACCCAGCATTTT
15	TRBV10-3	TRBD1	NA	TRBJ1-1	CAISPPGTGNTEAFF	TGTGCCATCAGTCCCCCCGGGACAGGGAACACTGAAGCTTTCTTT
17	TRBV2	NA	once	TRBJ1-3	CASSADGSSYSGNTIYF	TGTGCCAGCAGTGCGGATGGGTCGTCCTACTCTGGAAACACCATATATTTT
15	TRBV3-1	NA	few	TRBJ1-2	CASSPRPADLYGYTF	TGTGCCAGCAGCCCTCGACCGGCAGATCTTTATGGCTACACCTTC
12	TRBV2	NA	NA	TRBJ1-2	CASQAPNYGYTF	TGTGCCTCCCAGGCCCCTAACTATGGCTACACCTTC
15	TRBV15	TRBD1	few	TRBJ1-5	CATSSNRGPYQPQHF	TGTGCCACCAGCAGTAACAGGGGTCCCTATCAGCCCCAGCATTTT
16	TRBV4-3	NA	few	TRBJ2-7	CASSHGGPLRGYEQYF	TGCGCCAGCAGCCATGGGGGACCGCTGCGCGGTTACGAGCAGTACTTC
15	TRBV4-2	TRBD1	NA	TRBJ1-3	CASSQRQGEGNTIYF	TGTGCCAGCAGCCAACGTCAGGGGGAAGGAAACACCATATATTTT
18	TRBV15	TRBD2	NA	TRBJ2-7	CATSRDLLVWDYSYEQYF	TGTGCCACCAGCAGAGATCTCCTGGTCTGGGACTACTCCTACGAGCAGTACTTC
12	TRBV28	NA	NA	TRBJ1-6	CASSLPPSPLHF	TGTGCCAGCAGTTTACCCCCCTCACCCCTCCACTTT
18	TRBV5-6	NA	many	TRBJ1-5	CASSSSLLQDGPNQPQHF	TGTGCCAGCAGCTCTTCCCTGCTACAGGACGGGCCCAATCAGCCCCAGCATTTT
17	TRBV4-2	TRBD1	NA	TRBJ2-1	CASSQEDRGRLYNEQFF	TGTGCCAGCAGCCAAGAGGACAGGGGGCGTCTTTACAATGAGCAGTTCTTC